This T cell receptor (beta chain) is from a study of blood T cells in healthy people across ages. Trimming stripped 0 bases from V and 0 bases from J, with 11 bases between. Germline V lookup: CDR1 DFQATT, CDR2 SNEGSKA (reference sequence). The CDR3 consists of 16 residues. This clonotype turned up a few times. Antigen: not known. Sample-barcoded 5' priming and a J-beta primer mix drove a second PCR of roughly 6 to 12 cycles. TCRdb called the 5' RACE reads again in MiXCR, with one record for every CDR3 protein. The sample consists of 800,000 to 1,300,000 distinct CDR3 sequences, approximately 26% of them appearing once. Regarding the study as a whole: The recorded TCR beta diversity per million T cells decreased in a roughly linear manner with age.

The sample was also reused in another study, on T cells of mothers and their children.

The source is a girl aged 2-15 years in good health. The V and J genes are TRBV20-1 and TRBJ1-4; the D is unclear. The sample comprised blood. This CDR3 is CSARDFEVATNEKLFF. The CDR3 nucleotides read TGCAGTGCTAGAGACTTTGAAGTTGCAACTAATGAAAAACTGTTTTTT.